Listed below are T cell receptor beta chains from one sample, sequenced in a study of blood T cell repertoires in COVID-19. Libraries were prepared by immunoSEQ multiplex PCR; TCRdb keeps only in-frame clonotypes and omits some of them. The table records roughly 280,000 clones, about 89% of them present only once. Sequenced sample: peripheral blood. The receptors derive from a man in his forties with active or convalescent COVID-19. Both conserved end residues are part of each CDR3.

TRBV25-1,CAVGWNQPQHF
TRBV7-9,CASSQGVVGAFF
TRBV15,CATSRDTRTSGNYEQYF
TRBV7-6,CASSSRQGTQETQYF
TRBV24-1,CATSDSGQVNNEQFF
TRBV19,CASNTGGTGKLNEQFF
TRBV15,CATSRDRGETQYF
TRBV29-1,CSVEQDRFTEAFF
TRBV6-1,CASSESLGEGSPLHF
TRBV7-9,CASSPLSGEAYGYTF
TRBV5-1,CASSFTGTGRLNEKLFF
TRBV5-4,CASSAGQGINQPQHF
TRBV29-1,CSVATGLPEAFF
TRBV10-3,CAISDGQGNGYTF
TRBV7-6,CASSTLDNVEQFF
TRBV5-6,CASSAGTAALWGYTF
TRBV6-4,CASGPSGGTNTGELFF
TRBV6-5,CASNKGDMSSYEQYF
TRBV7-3,CASSLTSSTDTQYF
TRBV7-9,CASAGGGFETQYF
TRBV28,CASSAGGWKLFF
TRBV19,CASSMGQTYNEQFF
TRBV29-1,CSGKWSGSPLHF
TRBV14,CASSPGYLNEQYF
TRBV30,CAFRLAGGRNTGELFF
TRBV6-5,CASSKNRGQNGYTF
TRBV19,CASSTLAGTSSYNEQFF
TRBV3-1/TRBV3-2,CASSPGQGADGYTF
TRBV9,CASSLQGDYGYTF
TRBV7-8,CASSEIHSNQPQHF
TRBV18,CASSPGTSGSAETQYF
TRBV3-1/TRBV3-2,CASSQVSGTGFFSPLHF
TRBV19,CASRSRQGSGELFF
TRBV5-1,CASSLGASGGQETQYF
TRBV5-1,CASSLEWGANVLTF
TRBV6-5,CASSPDSGYYGYTF
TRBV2,CASSESHTLADNTQYF
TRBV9,CASSYGSDGNQPQHF
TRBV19,CASSIERYNYGYTF
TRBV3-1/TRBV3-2,CASSQAGLASEKLFF
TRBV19,CASSILGRETQYF
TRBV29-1,CSVERRDYGYTF
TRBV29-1,CSVGRSVLRGVGEAFF
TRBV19,CASSIVRGRPFNSYNSPLHF
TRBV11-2,CASSLGRWTAYNTEAFF
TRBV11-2,CASSSPQNTGELFF
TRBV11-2,CASSLARGNGETQYF
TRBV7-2,CASSPDRANYGYTF
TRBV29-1,CSVRQGNQPQHF
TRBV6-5,CASAGQFTGELFF
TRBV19,CASNARTGQGSEAFF
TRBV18,CASSATSGTGYSIHGEQFF
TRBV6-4,CASSAGTGVTDTQYF
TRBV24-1,CATSGPTADYGYTF
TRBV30,CAWSARGYSGNTIYF
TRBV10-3,CAISDPGQYNYGYTF
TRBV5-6,CASSYGLRGKLNTEAFF
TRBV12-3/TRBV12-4,CASSYLLANTQYF
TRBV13,CASSPHGATGSEQYF